This T cell receptor (beta chain) derives from a study of neurological immune-mediated disorders. From 2 million PBMCs stored at -80 C, the unsorted libraries were generated. The CDR3 is made up of 13 amino acids. Germline V gene data show CDR1 as SGHTA and CDR2 as FQGNSA. With 5 bases removed from V and 4 bases from J, the gap between germline ends came to 10 bases. Notes on this clonotype: The antigen remains undetermined. Possible read error: a much larger clone is one base away.

Study-wide results and limits: When the repertoires were sorted by phylogenetic grouping, those of 18 of 34 multiple sclerosis patients ended up in one related-CDR3 cluster, a possible signature.

The method for making cDNA was 5'RACE, and it used 10-nucleotide random UMIs. TCRdb passed the 5' RACE reads through MiXCR, listing each CDR3 protein once. The data show tens of thousands of distinct CDR3 sequences, with 3% to 4.5% seen just once and 1.6% held by the top ten. This chain uses TRBV7-2 with TRBJ2-3; D is undetermined. The receptor comes from a man between 25 and 39 years old with multiple sclerosis. Source material: PBMCs. In DNA form, the CDR3 reads TGTGCCAGCAGCCCCACGTTGGCAGATACGCAGTATTTT. Translating gives CASSPTLADTQYF.